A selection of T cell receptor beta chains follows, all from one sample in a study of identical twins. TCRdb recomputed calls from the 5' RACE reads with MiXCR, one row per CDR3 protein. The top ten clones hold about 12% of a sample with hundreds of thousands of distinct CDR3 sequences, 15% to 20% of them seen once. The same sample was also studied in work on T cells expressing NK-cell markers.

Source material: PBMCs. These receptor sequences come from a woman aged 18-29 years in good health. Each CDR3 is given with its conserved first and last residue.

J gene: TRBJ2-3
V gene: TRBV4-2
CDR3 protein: CASSLNPGLAERTDTQYF

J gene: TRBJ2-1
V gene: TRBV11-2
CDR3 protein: CASSFLRGSPDRLWVNEQFF

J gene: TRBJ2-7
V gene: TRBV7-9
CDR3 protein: CASSLRLDESEQYF

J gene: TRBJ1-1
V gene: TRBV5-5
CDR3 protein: CASSLGATGLWLEPFF

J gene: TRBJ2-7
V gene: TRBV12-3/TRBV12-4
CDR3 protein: CASSSRRGEQYF

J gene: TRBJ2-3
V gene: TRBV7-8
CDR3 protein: CASSLALGQPNF

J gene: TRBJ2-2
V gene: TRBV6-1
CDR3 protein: CASGYGGELFF

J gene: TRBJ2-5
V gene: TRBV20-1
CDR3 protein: CSAPRGSGGTETQYF

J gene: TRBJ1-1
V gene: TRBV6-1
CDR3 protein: CASNQRTGAMNTEAFF

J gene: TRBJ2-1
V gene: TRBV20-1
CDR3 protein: CSARERVAAYNEQFF

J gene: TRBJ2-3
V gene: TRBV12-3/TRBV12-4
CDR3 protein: CASSLHRDTQYF

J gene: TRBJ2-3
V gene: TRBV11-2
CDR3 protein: CASSLRFRDTQYF

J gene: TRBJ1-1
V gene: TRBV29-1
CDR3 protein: CSVEREWGTNTEAFF

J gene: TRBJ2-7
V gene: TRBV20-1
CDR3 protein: CSARDLGTNEQYF

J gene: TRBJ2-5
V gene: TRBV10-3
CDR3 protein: CAISVAGGPQETQYF

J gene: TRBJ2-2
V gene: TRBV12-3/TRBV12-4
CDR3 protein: CASSLVGRGGISEELFF

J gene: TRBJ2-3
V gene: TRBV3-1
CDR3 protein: CASSSESGNTDTQYF

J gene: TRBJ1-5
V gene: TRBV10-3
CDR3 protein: CAISGGQSQPQHF

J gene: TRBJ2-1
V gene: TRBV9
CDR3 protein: CASSVVIGSNEQFF

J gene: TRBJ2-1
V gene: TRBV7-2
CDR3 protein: CASSRIALGSNEQFF

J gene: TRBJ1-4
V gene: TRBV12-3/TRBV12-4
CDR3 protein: CASSFLTAPIQKLFF

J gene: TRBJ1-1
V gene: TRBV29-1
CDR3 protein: CSVEFWGRNTEAFF

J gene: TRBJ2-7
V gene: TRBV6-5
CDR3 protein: CASTYRTGISYEQYF

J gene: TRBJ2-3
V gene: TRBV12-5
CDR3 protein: CASGPSGGTDTQYF

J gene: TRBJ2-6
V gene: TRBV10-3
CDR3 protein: CAIGEVRSGANVLTF

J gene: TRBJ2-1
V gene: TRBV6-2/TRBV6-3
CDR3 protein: CASSQVRSAYNEQFF

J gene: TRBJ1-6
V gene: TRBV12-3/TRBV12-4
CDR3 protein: CASRYRNSPLHF

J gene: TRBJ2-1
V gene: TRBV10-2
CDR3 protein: CASRERGPNNEQFF

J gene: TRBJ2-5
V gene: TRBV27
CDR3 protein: CASSISIRGTQYF

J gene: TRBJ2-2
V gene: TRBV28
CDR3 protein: CASRKPGRNTGELFF

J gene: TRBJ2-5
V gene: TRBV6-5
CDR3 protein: CASSYSGGPPGETQYF

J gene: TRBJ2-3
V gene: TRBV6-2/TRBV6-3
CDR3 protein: CASTSRGDTQYF

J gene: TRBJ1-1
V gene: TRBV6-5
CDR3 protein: CASSYSRDTPEAFF

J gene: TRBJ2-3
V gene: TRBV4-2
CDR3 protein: CASSQGPLGAGDGTDTQYF

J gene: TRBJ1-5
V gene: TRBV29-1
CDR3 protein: CSVRAPNQPQHF

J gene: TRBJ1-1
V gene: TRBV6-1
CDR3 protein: CASSQDRRTEAFF

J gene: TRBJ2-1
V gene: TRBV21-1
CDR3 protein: CASSKAIFNPRDRGREQFF

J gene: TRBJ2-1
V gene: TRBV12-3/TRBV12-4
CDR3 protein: CASRGTSGSYNEQFF

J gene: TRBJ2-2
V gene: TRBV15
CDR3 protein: CATSRDPPGPTGELFF

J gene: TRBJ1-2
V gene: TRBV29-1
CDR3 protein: CSVGHGNGYTF

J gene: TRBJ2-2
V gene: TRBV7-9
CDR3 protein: CASSPPLGGELFF

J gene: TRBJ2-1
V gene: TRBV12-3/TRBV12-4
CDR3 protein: CASSGGPGASGQFF

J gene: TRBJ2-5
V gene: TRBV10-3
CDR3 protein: CAISETLYGEQETQYF

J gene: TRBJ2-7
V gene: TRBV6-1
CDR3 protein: CASTVGFPYEQYF

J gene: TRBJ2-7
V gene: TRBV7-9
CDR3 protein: CASSSRGLADEQYF

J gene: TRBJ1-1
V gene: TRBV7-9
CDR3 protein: CASSLLQSGKLFF

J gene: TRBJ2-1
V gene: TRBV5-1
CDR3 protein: CASSWGSGQDNEQFF

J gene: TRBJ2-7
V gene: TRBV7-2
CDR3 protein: CASSRDPAVQYF

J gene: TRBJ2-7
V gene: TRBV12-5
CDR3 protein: CASGFPGQNEQYF

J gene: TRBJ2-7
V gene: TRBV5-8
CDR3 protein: CASSLEARRSYEQYF

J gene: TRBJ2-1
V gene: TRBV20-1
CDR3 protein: CSTGTSGEQFF

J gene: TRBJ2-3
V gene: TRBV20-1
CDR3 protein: CSADGPAGGYTQYF

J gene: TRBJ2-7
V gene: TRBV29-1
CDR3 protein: CSGRGQGAVRQYF

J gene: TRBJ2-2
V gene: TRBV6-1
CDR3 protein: CASSKADTGELFF

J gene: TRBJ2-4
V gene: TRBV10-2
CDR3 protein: CASRSGGNIQYF

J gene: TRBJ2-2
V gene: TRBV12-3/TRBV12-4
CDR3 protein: CASSFHLSTGELFF

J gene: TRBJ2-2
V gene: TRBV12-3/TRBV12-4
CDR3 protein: CASTSDSGELFF

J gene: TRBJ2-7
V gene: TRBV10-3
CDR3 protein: CAIQEGGLSTYEQYF

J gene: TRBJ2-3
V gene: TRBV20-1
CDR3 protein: CSPGTSGLGDTQYF